This TCR beta chain was recorded in a study of response to subunit inactivated influenza vaccine (dated by TCRdb to 2017 to 2018). Study-level background: Deep quantitative profiling of the T cell receptor repertoire was used in the study to follow responses to a trivalent subunit inactivated influenza vaccine. On the study overall, not on this receptor specifically: According to the authors, only a limited number of new T cells may be recruited by each seasonal influenza vaccination.

The library was prepared using RT-PCR. The data were produced on an Illumina HiSeq 2500. The public reads were reanalyzed by TCRdb: fastp trimming at Q25, MiXCR alignment, in-frame beta chains only. CDR3 protein duplicates are merged, each entry listing the most common genes and DNA. The sample contains some 550,000 distinct CDR3 sequences, 20% to 25% of them found a single time. The ten largest clones add up to under 3.5% of the sample. V is reduced by 6 bases and J by 4 bases, leaving a spacing of 13 bases between them. The cysteine opens and the phenylalanine closes a CDR3 of 13 amino acids. Only the CDR3 part of the read is kept: 39 bases, read in frame from the first base. Taken from the germline V gene, the CDR1 and CDR2 loops are MNHEY and SVGEGT. In regard to this clonotype: The target of this receptor is not known. No much larger clonotype is one base removed from it; base qualities were not supplied.

This same sample was also taken into another study, of T cells expressing NK-cell markers. That second report states: 5'RACE template switching, by which a universal primer site and unique molecular identifiers were added, was used to make TCR beta cDNA libraries. Fewer than ten donors provided sorted CD3+CD56+NKG2C+, CD3+CD56+NKG2C- and CD3+CD56-NKG2C+ T-cell subsets, whose TCR beta-chain repertoires were profiled. Among the eight sequenced donors, seven were HCMV-seropositive and one was HCMV-seronegative. In several experiments an anti-gammadeltaTCR antibody was added to restrict sorting to alphabetaTCR-expressing T cells. In six donors, the dominant CD3+CD56+NKG2C+ clonotypes were among the top 10 CD8+ clonotypes and accounted for 1.0-7.0% of CD8+ T cells. Those dominant clonotypes were again the most abundant among CD3+CD56-NKG2C+ cells in a few donors, at about 25-60.1%. Whether the expanded NKG2C-expressing T cell clones were specific for HCMV antigens was left unclear. The eight sequenced donors were randomly selected healthy volunteers, three men and five women. To determine HCMV serostatus, a commercial ELISA kit was used to detect HCMV-specific IgG in serum. Ficoll density gradient centrifugation was used to isolate peripheral blood mononuclear cells from blood. CD4+ and CD8+ T cells were isolated from PBMC by magnetic immunoseparation with Miltenyi isolation kits. cDNA synthesis was primed from the TCR beta constant segment and was followed by two successive PCR amplification steps. Libraries were sequenced as 2 x 150 bp reads on Illumina HiSeq 2000/2500, MiSeq or NextSeq. MIGEC was used to demultiplex reads and group the reads by UMI, and MiTCR was used to assemble and quantify clonotypes. To exclude erroneous sequences, any TCR cDNA sequence not supported by at least two reads was discarded. The tcR package was used for downstream repertoire analysis, and clonotypes were matched between fractions using CDR3 nucleotide sequence together with V segment. VDJmatch was used to annotate antigen specificity against VDJdb, with one amino acid substitution allowed in CDR3.

The chain is encoded by TRBV6-2 or TRBV6-3 joined to TRBJ2-7; tentative D gene TRBD1, with 7 bases matching. Sequences were derived from CD4+ T cells sorted from PBMCs, sampled 11 to 12 days after vaccination. The sequence was obtained from a man in his fifties or sixties who received an inactivated influenza vaccine. Donor details come from another sample of the same person, matched by shared clones. The CDR3 here reads CASRRDSLYEQYF. The DNA reads as follows: TGTGCCAGCAGGCGGGACAGCCTTTACGAGCAGTACTTC.